This T cell receptor (beta chain) was documented in a study of T cells expressing NK-cell markers. Across the study: It was from sorted CD3+CD56+NKG2C+, CD3+CD56+NKG2C- and CD3+CD56-NKG2C+ T cells that TCR beta repertoires came.

TCRdb reprocessed the 5' RACE reads, keeping one entry per CDR3 protein, no DNA. The sample shows about 260,000 distinct CDR3 sequences, and 0.39% sits with its ten largest clones. Per the germline V gene, CDR1 is MNHNY and CDR2 is SVGAGI (reference sequence). This CDR3 comprises 13 residues. The receptor was isolated from a man younger than 35 in good health. The J gene is TRBJ1-2, the V gene TRBV6-6. Sequenced: blood T cells: a sorted CD56 or NKG2C T cell subset, CD4+ or CD8+ T cells, or bulk PBMC T cells (not recorded which). CDR3 protein: CASSYERDYGYTF.